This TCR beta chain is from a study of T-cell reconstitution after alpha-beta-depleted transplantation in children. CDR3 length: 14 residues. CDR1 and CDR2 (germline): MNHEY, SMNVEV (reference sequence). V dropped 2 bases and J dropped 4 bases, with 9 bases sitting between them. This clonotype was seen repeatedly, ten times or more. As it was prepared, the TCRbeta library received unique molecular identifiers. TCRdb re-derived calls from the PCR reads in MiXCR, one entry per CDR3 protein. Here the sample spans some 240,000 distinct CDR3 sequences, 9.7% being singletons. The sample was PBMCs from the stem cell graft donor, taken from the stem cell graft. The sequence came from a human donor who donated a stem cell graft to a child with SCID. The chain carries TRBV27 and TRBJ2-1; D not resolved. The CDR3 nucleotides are TGTGCCAGCAGTTTAGTAGCCTCGTACAATGAGCAGTTCTTC. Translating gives CASSLVASYNEQFF.